This TCR beta chain appears in the sequencing data of a study of T cells in Graves' hyperthyroidism and ophthalmopathy (dated by TCRdb to the late 2010s). A note on the overall study: Peripheral blood was collected at initial diagnosis, before any treatment. In addition, the study compared T-cell repertoires in thyroid tissue and in blood from six Graves' hyperthyroidism patients. Prospective prediction of ophthalmopathy was tested in an independent validation cohort of 18 to 20 hyperthyroidism patients and some 17 patients who later progressed to ophthalmopathy. To identify TCR V-J signatures that set the groups apart, the researchers used a discovery cohort of 90 to 100 patients, made up of around 40 with Graves' ophthalmopathy and about 60 with stable Graves' hyperthyroidism. After sampling, hyperthyroidism patients received methimazole starting at 30 mg daily, and ophthalmopathy patients received high-dose intravenous methylprednisolone. The paper reports TCR Vbeta CDR3 sequencing of about 140 peripheral blood samples: some 41 ophthalmopathy, under 80 hyperthyroidism and 17 progressor patients. The 85 to 100 discovery patients were divided at random into training and test sets in a 7:3 ratio. Beyond this particular receptor, the publication reports: Sample size was not statistically predetermined, and blinding of investigators to group allocation was not performed. In validation, the model predicted progression to ophthalmopathy a median of around 6.5 months before onset, with about 64% sensitivity and just under 75% specificity. Most expanded thyroid clonotypes (frequency above 0.001) were also detected in blood, a finding suggesting that blood repertoires may reflect thyroid immune responses. A model built on a 13 V-J signature distinguished ophthalmopathy from stable hyperthyroidism, reaching roughly 88% sensitivity and about 81% specificity in cross-validation and 80%/75% in testing.

This clonotype was observed at least ten times. Its antigen remains unidentified. The input lacks base qualities; no much larger clone sits a single base away. The TCR beta CDR3 regions were amplified from RNA transcripts. For the first round of RT-PCR on the TCR CDR3, the HTBI primer set was used together with the Qiagen OneStep RT-PCR kit. A second multiplex PCR round built the libraries, followed by size selection and purification. Paired-end sequencing of the libraries was performed with 100 bp reads on an Illumina HiSeq2000. Per the source publication's procedure: SOAPnuke was used to process the raw data, removing reads that contained adapters or uncalled bases, had a mean Phred below 15, or lacked an exact match to the constant primer or identifier. High-quality paired reads were merged with COPE v1.2.5, and unique nucleotide sequences were defined as clonotypes. MiTCR v1.1 was used to align clonotypes to the IMGT TRBV, TRBD and TRBJ reference segments. Only V-J combinations with frequency above 0.0001, covering 99% to 99.2% of repertoires, were analysed. A TCS score was defined as the ratio of F50 (clonal expansion) to E x V (chaos), with BLOSUM62-based TCRdist applied between CDR3 peptides within each V-J. Welch's t-statistics and random forest reduced roughly 530 V-J features to 13, which were used in a naive Bayes classifier (R e1071). In TCRdb, the public reads were trimmed at Q25 with fastp and aligned with MiXCR, with productive beta chains retained. A single entry per CDR3 protein holds the most common genes and DNA from its merged rows. The V and J calls were determined by TCRdb, not by the authors. A total of 600,000 or so distinct CDR3 sequences appear in this sample, 13% to 15% of them only once. The top ten hold about 6.6% of the sample.

Ophthalmopathy patients had moderately to severely active disease, Clinical Activity Score of at least 3, NOSPECS grade of at least 4, and duration under 3 months. Any patient with an uncontrolled infection, another autoimmune disease, pregnancy or lactation was excluded. Clinical symptoms, serum thyroxine and TRAb, thyroid ultrasound, and orbital computed tomography formed the basis for the diagnoses. PBMCs were separated from 10 ml of fresh peripheral blood using Ficoll-Paque density gradient centrifugation. Total RNA was extracted using Trizol reagent, and RNA quality was assessed on an Agilent 2100 Bioanalyzer. Trimming takes 7 bases off V and 4 bases off J; junction bases not matched to a gene: 12. Based on the germline V gene, the CDR1 and CDR2 sequences are MDHEN and SYDVKM. The CDR3 runs 15 amino acids, cysteine and phenylalanine included. The sequence is cut down to CDR3 DNA, 45 bases in frame from base 1.

The source is a woman in her late teens or twenties with Graves' ophthalmopathy. Sequenced: blood. Here the chain combines TRBV28 and TRBJ2-5; 7 central nucleotides agree with TRBD2. In nucleotide form, the sequence is TGTGCCAGCATACCCCGGGGCGGGAGTGGAGAGACCCAGTACTTC. It is translated as CASIPRGGSGETQYF.